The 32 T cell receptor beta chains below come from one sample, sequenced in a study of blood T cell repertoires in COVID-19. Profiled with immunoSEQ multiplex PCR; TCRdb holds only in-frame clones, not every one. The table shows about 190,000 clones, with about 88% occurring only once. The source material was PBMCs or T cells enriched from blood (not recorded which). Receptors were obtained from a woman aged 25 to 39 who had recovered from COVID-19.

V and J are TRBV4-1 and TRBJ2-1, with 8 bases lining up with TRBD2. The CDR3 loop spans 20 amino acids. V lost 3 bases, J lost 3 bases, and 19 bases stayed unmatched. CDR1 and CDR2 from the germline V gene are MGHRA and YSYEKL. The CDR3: CASSHLGLANQYRYYNEQFF. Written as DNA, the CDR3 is TGCGCCAGCAGCCACCTTGGACTAGCCAATCAATATCGATACTACAATGAGCAGTTCTTC.

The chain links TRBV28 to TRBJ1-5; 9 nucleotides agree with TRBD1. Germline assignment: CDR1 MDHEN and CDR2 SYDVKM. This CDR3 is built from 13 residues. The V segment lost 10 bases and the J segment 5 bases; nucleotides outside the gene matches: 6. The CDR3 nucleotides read TGTGCCATAACGGGACAGGGCTATCAGCCCCAGCATTTT. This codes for CAITGQGYQPQHF.

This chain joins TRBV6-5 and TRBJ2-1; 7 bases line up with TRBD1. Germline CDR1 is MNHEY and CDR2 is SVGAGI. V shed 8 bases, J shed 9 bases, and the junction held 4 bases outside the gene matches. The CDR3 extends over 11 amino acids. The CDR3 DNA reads TGTGCCAGCGGGACAGCGGTTGAGCAGTTCTTC. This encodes CASGTAVEQFF.

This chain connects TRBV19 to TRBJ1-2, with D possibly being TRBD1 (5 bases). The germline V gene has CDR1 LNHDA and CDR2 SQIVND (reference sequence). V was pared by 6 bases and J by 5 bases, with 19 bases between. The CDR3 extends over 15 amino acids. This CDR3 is CASRSKGRAPYGYTF. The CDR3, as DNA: TGTGCCAGTAGATCGAAGGGGAGGGCACCTTATGGCTACACCTTC.

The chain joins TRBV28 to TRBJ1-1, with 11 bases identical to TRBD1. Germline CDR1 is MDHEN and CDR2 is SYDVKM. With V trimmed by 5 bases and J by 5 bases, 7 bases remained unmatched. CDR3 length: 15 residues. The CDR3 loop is CASSPGTGGRTEAFF. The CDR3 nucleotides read TGTGCCAGCAGTCCCGGGACAGGGGGGCGGACTGAAGCTTTCTTT. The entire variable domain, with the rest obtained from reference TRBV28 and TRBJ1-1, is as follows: DVKVTQSSRYLVKRTGEKVFLECVQDMDHENMFWYRQDPGLGLRLIYFSYDVKMKEKGDIPEGYSVSREKKERFSLILESASTNQTSMYLCASSPGTGGRTEAFFGQGTRLTVV.

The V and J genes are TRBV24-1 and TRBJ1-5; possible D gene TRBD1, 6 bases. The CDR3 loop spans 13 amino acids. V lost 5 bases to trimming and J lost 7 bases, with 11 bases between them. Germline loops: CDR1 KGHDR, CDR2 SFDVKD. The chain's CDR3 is CATSGLQGQPQHF. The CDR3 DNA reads TGTGCCACCAGTGGCCTACAGGGCCAGCCCCAGCATTTT.

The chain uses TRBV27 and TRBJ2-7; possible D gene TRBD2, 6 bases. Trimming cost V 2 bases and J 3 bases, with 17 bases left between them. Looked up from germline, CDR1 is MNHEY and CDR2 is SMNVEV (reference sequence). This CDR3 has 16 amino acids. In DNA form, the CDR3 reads TGTGCCAGCAGTTTAAATCCAGGGAGGCCTCACTACGAGCAGTACTTC. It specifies CASSLNPGRPHYEQYF.

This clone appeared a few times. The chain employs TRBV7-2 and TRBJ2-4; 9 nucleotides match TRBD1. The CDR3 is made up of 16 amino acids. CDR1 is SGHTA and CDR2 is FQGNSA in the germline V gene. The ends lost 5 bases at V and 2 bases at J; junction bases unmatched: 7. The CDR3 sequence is CASSPYRGRSKNIQYF. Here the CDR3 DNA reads TGTGCCAGCAGCCCGTACAGGGGGCGGTCCAAAAACATTCAGTACTTC.

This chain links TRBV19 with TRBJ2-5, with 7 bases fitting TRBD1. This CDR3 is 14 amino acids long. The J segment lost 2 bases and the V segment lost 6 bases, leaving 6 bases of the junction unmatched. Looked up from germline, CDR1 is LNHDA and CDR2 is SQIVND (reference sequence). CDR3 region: CASSRDSSQETQYF. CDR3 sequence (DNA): TGTGCCAGTAGCCGGGACAGCTCACAAGAGACCCAGTACTTC.

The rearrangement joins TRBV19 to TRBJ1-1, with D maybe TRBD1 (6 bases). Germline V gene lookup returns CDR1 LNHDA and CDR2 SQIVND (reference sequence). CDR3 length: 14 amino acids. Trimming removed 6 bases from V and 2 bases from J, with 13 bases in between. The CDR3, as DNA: TGTGCCAGTAGCTCTGGACAGCTAAACACTGAAGCTTTCTTT. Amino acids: CASSSGQLNTEAFF. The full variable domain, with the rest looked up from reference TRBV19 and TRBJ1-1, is DGGITQSPKYLFRKEGQNVTLSCEQNLNHDAMYWYRQDPGQGLRLIYYSQIVNDFQKGDIAEGYSVSREKKESFPLTVTSAQKNPTAFYLCASSSGQLNTEAFFGQGTRLTVV.

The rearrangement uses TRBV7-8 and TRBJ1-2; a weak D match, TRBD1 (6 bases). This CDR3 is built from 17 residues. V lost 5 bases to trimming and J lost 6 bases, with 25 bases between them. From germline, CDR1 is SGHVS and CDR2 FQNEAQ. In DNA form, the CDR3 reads TGTGCCAGCAGCCCGGAACGGACAGTACTTATGTTAGATGGCTACACCTTC. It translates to CASSPERTVLMLDGYTF.

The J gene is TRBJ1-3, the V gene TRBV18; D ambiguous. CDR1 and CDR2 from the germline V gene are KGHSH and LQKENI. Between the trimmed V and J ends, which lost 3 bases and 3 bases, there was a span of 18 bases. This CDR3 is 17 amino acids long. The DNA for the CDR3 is TGTGCCAGCTCACCGGAAACCTCGGGTATGGGTGGAAACACCATATATTTT. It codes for CASSPETSGMGGNTIYF.

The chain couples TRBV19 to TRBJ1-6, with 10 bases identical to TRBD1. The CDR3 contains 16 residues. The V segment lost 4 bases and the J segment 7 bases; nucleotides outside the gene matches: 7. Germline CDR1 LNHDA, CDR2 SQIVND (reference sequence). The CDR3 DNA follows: TGTGCCAGTAGTAGCCAGGGGGACAGGGGCAATTCACCCCTCCACTTT. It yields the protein CASSSQGDRGNSPLHF.

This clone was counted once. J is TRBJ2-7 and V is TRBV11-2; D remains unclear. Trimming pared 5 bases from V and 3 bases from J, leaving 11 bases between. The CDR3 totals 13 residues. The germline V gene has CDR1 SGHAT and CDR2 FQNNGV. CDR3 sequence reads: CASSPPSFYEQYF. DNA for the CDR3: TGTGCCAGCAGCCCTCCCTCTTTCTACGAGCAGTACTTC.

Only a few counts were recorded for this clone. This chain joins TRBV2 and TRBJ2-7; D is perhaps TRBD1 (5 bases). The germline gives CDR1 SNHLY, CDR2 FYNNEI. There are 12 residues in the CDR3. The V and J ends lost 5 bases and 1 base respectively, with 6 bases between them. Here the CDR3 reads CASSRQSYEQYF. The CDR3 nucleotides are TGTGCCAGCAGTAGACAGTCCTACGAGCAGTACTTC.

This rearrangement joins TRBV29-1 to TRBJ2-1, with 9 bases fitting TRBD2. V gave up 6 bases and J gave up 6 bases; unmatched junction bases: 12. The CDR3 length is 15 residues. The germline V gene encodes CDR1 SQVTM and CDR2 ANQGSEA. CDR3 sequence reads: CSVESSGRILNEQFF. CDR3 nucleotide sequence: TGCAGCGTAGAGAGTAGCGGGAGAATTCTCAATGAGCAGTTCTTC.

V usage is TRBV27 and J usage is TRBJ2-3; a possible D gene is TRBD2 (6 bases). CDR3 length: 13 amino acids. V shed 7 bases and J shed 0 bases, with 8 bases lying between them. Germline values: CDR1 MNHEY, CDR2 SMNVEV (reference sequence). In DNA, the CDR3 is TGTGCCAGCATTCGGGGGAGCACAGATACGCAGTATTTT. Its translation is CASIRGSTDTQYF.

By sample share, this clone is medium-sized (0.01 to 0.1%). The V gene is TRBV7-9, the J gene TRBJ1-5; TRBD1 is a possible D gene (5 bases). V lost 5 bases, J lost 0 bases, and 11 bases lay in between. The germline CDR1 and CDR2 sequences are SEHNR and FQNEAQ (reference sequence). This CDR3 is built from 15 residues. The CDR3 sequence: CASSDTQGSNQPQHF. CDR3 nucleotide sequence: TGTGCCAGCAGCGACACTCAGGGTAGCAATCAGCCCCAGCATTTT.

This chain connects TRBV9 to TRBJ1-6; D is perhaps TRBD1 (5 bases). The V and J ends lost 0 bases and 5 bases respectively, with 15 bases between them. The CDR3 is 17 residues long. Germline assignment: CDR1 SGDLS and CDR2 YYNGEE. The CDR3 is CASSVGPGGLNNSPLHF. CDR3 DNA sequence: TGTGCCAGCAGCGTAGGGCCCGGGGGTTTGAATAATTCACCCCTCCACTTT.

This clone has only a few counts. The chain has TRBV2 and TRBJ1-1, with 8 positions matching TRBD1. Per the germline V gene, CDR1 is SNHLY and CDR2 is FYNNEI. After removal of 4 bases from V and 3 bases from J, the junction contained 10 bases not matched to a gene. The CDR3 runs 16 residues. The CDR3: CASSADRGGFDTEAFF. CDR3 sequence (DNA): TGTGCCAGCAGTGCAGACAGGGGAGGATTTGACACTGAAGCTTTCTTT.

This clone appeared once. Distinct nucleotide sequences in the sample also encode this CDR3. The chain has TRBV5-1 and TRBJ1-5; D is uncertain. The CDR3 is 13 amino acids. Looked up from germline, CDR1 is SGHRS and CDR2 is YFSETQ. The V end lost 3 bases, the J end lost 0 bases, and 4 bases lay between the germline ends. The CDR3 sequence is CASSYYSNQPQHF. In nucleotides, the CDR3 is TGCGCCAGCAGCTATTATAGCAATCAGCCCCAGCATTTT.

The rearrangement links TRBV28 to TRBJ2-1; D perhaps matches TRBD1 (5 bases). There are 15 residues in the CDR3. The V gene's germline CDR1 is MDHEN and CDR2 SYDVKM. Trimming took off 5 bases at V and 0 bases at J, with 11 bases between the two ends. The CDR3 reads CASSAPGSSYNEQFF. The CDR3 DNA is TGTGCCAGCAGTGCTCCAGGGTCCTCCTACAATGAGCAGTTCTTC.

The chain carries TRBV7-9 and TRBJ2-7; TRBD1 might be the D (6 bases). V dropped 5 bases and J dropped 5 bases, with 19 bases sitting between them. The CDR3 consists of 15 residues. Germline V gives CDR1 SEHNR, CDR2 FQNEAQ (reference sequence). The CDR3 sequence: CASSKTGTTGDEQYF. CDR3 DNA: TGTGCCAGCAGCAAGACCGGGACAACCGGGGACGAGCAGTACTTC.

As DNA, the CDR3 is TGTGCCAGCACTTGGGGGCGCGGGACTGAAGCTTTCTTT. It translates to CASTWGRGTEAFF. This chain uses TRBV13 with TRBJ1-1, with D possibly TRBD1 on 6 matching bases. Trimming took off 7 bases at V and 5 bases at J, with 14 bases between the two ends. The CDR3 runs 13 residues. Germline CDR1 reads PRHDT; CDR2 reads FYEKMQ (reference sequence).

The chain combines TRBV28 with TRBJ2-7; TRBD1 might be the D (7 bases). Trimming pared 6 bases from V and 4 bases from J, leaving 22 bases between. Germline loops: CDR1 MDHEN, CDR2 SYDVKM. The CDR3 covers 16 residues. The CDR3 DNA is TGTGCCAGCAGCCTCAGGGGGGACAGACGATTGTACGAGCAGTACTTC. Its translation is CASSLRGDRRLYEQYF.

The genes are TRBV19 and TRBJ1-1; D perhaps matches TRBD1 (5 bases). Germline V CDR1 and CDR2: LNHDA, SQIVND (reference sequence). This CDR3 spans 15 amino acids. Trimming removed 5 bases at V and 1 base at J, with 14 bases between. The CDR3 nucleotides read TGTGCCAGTAGTCCATGGGGCACGGAGAACACTGAAGCTTTCTTT. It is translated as CASSPWGTENTEAFF.

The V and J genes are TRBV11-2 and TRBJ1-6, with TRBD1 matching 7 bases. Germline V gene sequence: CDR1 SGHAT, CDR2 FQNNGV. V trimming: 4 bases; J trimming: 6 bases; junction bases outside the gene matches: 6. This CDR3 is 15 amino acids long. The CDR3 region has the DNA TGTGCCAGCAGCTCGGAGGGGACAGCTAATTCACCCCTCCACTTT. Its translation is CASSSEGTANSPLHF.

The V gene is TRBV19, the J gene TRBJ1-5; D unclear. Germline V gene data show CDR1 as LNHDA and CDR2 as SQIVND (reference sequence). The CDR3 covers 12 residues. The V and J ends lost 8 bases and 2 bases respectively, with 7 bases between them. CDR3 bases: TGTGCCAGTCGACTCGGCAATCAGCCCCAGCATTTT. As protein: CASRLGNQPQHF.

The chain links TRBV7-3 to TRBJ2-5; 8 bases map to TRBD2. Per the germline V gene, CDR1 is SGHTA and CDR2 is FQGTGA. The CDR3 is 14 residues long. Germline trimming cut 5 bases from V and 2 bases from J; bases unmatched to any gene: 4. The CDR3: CASSLSGTQETQYF. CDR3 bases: TGTGCCAGCAGCCTTAGCGGGACTCAAGAGACCCAGTACTTC.

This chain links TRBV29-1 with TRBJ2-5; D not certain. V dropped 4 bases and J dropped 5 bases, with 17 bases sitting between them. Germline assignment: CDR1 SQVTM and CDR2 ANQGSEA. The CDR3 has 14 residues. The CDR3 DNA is TGCAGCGTTGCCCTGCGGCCTCTTCGGGAGACCCAGTACTTC. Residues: CSVALRPLRETQYF.

In nucleotides, the CDR3 is TGTGCCAGCAGCTTAGGCGGGGGCTACAATGAGCAGTTCTTC. It encodes CASSLGGGYNEQFF. This chain joins TRBV11-2 and TRBJ2-1, with 7 bases identical to TRBD2. Germline lookup yields CDR1 SGHAT and CDR2 FQNNGV. The CDR3 consists of 14 residues. Germline trimming cut 1 base from V and 3 bases from J; bases unmatched to any gene: 0.

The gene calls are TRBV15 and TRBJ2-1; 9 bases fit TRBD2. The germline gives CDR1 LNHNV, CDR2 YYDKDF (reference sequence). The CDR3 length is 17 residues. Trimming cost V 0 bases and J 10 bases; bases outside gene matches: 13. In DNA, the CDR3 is TGTGCCACCAGCAGAGATAGTGTACGCGGGAGGGCCGGAGAGCAGTTCTTC. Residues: CATSRDSVRGRAGEQFF. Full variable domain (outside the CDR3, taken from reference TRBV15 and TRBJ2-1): DAMVIQNPRYQVTQFGKPVTLSCSQTLNHNVMYWYQQKSSQAPKLLFHYYDKDFNNEADTPDNFQSRRPNTSFCFLDIRSPGLGDTAMYLCATSRDSVRGRAGEQFFGPGTRLTVL.